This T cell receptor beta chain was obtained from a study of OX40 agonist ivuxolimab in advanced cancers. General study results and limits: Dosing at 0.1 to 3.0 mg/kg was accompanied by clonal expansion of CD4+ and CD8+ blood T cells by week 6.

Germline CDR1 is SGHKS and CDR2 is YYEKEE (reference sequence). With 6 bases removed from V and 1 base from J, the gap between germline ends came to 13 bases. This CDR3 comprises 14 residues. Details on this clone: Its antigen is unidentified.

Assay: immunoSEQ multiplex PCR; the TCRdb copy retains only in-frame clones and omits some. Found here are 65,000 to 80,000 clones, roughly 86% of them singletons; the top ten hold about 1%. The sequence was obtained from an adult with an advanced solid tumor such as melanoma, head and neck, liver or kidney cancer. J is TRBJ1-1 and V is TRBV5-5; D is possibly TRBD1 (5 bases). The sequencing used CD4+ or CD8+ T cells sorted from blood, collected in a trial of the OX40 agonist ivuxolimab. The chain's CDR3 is CASILTGTNTEAFF. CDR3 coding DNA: TGTGCCAGCATCCTTACAGGTACGAACACTGAAGCTTTCTTT.